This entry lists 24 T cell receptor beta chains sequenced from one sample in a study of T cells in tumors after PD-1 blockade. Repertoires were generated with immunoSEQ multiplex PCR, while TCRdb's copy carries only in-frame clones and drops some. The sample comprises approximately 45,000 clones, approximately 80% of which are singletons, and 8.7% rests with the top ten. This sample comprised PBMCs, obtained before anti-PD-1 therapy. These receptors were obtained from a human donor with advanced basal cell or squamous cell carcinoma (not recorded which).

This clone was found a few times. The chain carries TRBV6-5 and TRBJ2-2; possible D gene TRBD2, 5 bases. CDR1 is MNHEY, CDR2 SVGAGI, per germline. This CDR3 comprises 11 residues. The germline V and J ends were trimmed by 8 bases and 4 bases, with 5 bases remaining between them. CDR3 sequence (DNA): TGTGCCAGCGAGGGCACCGGGGAGCTGTTTTTT. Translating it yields CASEGTGELFF.

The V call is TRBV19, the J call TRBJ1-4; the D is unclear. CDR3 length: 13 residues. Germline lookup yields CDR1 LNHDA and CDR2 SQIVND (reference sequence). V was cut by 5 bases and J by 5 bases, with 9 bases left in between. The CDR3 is CASSRGPNEKLFF. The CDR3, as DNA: TGTGCCAGTAGTCGAGGCCCGAATGAAAAACTGTTTTTT.

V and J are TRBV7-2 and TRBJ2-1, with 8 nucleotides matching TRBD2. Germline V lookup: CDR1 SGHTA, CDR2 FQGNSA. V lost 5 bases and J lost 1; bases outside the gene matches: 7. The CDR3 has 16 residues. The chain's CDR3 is CASSPDSGGSYNEQFF. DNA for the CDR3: TGTGCCAGCAGCCCTGACTCGGGAGGGTCCTACAATGAGCAGTTCTTC.

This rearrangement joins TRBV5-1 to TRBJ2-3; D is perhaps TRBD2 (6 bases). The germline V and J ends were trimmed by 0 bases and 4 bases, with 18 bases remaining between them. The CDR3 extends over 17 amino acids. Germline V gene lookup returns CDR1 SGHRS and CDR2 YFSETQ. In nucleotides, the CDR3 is TGCGCCAGCAGCTTGGCCGGGGGACTTTTCGATCCAGATACGCAGTATTTT. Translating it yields CASSLAGGLFDPDTQYF.

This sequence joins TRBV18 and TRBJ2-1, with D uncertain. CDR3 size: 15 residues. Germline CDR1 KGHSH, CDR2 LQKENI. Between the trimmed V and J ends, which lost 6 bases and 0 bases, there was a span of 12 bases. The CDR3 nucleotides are TGTGCCAGCTCCGGAGAAATGAGCTCCTACAATGAGCAGTTCTTC. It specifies CASSGEMSSYNEQFF.

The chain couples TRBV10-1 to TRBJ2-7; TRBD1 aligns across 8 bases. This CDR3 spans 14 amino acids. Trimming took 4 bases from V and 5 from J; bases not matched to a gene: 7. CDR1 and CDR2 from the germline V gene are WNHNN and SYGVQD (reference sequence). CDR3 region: CASSADRVVDEQYF. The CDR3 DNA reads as TGCGCCAGCAGTGCGGACAGGGTGGTTGACGAGCAGTACTTC.

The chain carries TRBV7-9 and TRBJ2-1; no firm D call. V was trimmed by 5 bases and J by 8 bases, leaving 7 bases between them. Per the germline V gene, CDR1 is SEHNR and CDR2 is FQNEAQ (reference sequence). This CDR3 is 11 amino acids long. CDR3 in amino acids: CASSPVDEQFF. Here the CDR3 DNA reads TGTGCCAGCAGCCCAGTAGATGAGCAGTTCTTC.

The CDR3 reads CASSLVTGGQLAHGYTF. DNA of the CDR3: TGTGCCAGCAGCTTAGTCACAGGGGGCCAACTAGCGCATGGCTACACCTTC. The rearrangement uses TRBV5-6 and TRBJ1-2; 9 bases match TRBD1. This CDR3 spans 17 amino acids. Germline CDR1 SGHDT, CDR2 YYEEEE. V shed 2 bases, J shed 6 bases, and the junction held 14 bases outside the gene matches.

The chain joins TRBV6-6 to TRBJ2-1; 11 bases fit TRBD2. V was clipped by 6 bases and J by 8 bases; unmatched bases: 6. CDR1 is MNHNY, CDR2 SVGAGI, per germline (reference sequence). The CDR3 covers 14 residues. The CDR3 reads CASRPTSGVDEQFF. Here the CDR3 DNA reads TGTGCCAGCAGACCGACTAGCGGGGTAGATGAGCAGTTCTTC.

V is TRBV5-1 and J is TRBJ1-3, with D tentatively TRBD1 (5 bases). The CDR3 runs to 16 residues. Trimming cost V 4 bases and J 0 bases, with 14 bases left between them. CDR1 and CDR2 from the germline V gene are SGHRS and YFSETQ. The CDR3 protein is CASSPSRDSSGNTIYF. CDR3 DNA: TGCGCCAGCAGCCCTAGCAGGGATAGCTCTGGAAACACCATATATTTT.

In DNA, the CDR3 is TGTGCCAGCAGCCATCCCACAGGACTAAATTCACCCCTCCACTTT. It codes for CASSHPTGLNSPLHF. The rearrangement joins TRBV7-2 to TRBJ1-6; possibly TRBD1 for D (5 bases). The ends were cut back, 5 bases at V and 7 bases at J, with 15 bases in the middle. The germline V gene encodes CDR1 SGHTA and CDR2 FQGNSA. The CDR3 contains 15 residues.

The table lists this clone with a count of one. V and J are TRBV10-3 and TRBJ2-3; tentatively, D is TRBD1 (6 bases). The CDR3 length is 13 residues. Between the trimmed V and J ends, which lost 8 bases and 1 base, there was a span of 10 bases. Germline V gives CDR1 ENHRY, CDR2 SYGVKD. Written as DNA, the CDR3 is TGTGCCATCGGGGGCCCCGGCACAGATACGCAGTATTTT. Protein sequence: CAIGGPGTDTQYF.

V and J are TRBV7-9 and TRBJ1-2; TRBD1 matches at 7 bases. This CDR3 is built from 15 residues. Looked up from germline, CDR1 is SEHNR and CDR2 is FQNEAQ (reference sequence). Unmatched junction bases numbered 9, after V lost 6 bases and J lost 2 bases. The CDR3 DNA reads TGTGCCAGCAGTTCGACAGGGATCCACAACTATGGCTACACCTTC. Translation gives CASSSTGIHNYGYTF.

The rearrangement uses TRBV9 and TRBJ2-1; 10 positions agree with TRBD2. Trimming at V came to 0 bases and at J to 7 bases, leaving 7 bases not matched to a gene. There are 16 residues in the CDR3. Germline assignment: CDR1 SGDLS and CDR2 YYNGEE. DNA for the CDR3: TGTGCCAGCAGCGTAGATCCAGCGGGAGGGTGGAATGAGCAGTTCTTC. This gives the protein CASSVDPAGGWNEQFF.

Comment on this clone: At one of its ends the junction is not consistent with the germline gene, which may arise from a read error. The CDR3 region has the DNA TGTGTCAGCAGACAGACGGCGAACACCGGGGAGCTGTTTTTT. Translating gives CVSRQTANTGELFF. The chain employs TRBV7-9 and TRBJ2-2; D might be TRBD1 (5 bases). CDR1 and CDR2 from the germline V gene are SEHNR and FQNEAQ (reference sequence). The CDR3 covers 14 residues.

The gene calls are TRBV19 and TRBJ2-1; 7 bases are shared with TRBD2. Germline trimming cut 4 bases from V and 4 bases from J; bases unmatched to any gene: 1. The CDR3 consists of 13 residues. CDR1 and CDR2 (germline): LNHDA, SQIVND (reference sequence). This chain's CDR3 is CASSTGLYNEQFF. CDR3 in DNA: TGTGCCAGTAGTACGGGACTATACAATGAGCAGTTCTTC.

The CDR3: CASTPTGESSEKLFF. The CDR3 bases are TGCGCCAGCACCCCGACCGGGGAAAGCAGTGAAAAACTGTTTTTT. The rearrangement joins TRBV5-1 to TRBJ1-4; D not certain. The length of the CDR3 is 15 residues. V lost 6 bases and J 7 bases, leaving 19 bases between the germline ends. The germline V gene has CDR1 SGHRS and CDR2 YFSETQ. The entire variable domain, with the rest obtained from reference TRBV5-1 and TRBJ1-4, is as follows: KAGVTQTPRYLIKTRGQQVTLSCSPISGHRSVSWYQQTPGQGLQFLFEYFSETQRNKGNFPGRFSGRQFSNSRSEMNVSTLELGDSALYLCASTPTGESSEKLFFGSGTQLSVL.

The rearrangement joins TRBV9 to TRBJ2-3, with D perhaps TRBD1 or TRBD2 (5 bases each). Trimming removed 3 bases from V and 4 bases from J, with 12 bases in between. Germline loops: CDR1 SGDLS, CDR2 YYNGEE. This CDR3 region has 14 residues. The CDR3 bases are TGTGCCAGCAGCGCAGGGAGCGGCGCAGATACGCAGTATTTT. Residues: CASSAGSGADTQYF.

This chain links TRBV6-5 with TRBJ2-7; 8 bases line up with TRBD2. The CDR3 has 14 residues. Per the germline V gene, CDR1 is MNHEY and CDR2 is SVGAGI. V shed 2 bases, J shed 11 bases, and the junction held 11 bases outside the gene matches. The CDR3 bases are TGTGCCAGCAGTTACGGGATAGCGGGACCAAAGGAGTACTTC. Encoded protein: CASSYGIAGPKEYF.

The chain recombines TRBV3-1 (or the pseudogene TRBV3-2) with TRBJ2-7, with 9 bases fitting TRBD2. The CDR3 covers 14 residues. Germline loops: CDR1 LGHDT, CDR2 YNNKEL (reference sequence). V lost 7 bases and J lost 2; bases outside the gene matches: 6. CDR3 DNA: TGTGCCAGCACCGCGGGAGGGGGCACCTACGAGCAGTACTTC. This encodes CASTAGGGTYEQYF.

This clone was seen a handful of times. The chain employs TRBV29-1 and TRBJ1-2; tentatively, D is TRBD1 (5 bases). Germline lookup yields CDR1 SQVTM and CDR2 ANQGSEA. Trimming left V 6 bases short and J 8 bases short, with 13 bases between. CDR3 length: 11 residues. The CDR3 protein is CSVGDSEGYTF. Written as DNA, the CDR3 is TGCAGCGTAGGGGATTCGGAAGGCTACACCTTC.

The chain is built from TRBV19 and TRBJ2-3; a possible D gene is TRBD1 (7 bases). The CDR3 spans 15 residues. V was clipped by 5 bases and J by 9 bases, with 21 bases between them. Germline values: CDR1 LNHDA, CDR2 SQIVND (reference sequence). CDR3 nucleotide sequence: TGTGCCAGTAGTGTCCGAGGGGGCGGGACGGGGACGCAGTATTTT. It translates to CASSVRGGGTGTQYF.

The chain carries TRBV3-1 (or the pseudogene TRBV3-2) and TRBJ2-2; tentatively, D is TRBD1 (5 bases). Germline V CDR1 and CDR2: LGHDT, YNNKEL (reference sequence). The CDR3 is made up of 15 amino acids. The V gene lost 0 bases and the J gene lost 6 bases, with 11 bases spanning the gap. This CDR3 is CASSQEGRVAGELFF. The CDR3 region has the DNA TGTGCCAGCAGCCAAGAAGGCAGGGTCGCCGGGGAGCTGTTTTTT.

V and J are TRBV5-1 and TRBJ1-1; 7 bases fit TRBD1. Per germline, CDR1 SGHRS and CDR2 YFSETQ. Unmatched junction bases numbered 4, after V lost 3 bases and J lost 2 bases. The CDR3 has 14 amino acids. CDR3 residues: CASSWTGLNTEAFF. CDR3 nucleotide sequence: TGCGCCAGCAGCTGGACAGGCTTAAACACTGAAGCTTTCTTT.